This TCR beta chain was retrieved from a study of cytomegalovirus exposure and HLA in healthy donors. Profiled with immunoSEQ multiplex PCR; TCRdb holds only in-frame clones, not every one. The sample has 260,000 or so clones, 88% seen once; the top ten hold roughly 0.93%. The germline CDR1 and CDR2 sequences are SGHNT and YYREEE (reference sequence). This CDR3 has 16 amino acids. With 4 bases clipped from V and 3 bases from J, the junction kept 6 bases outside the gene matches. What was sequenced was PBMCs. This TCR was recovered from a woman under 30 in good health and CMV-seronegative. The V gene is TRBV5-4, the J gene TRBJ2-7; TRBD2 aligns across 14 bases. The chain's CDR3 is CASSTGTSGRGYEQYF. CDR3 nucleotides: TGTGCCAGCAGCACAGGGACTAGCGGGAGAGGCTACGAGCAGTACTTC.